These 21 T cell receptor beta chains were all obtained from the same sample, sequenced in a study of radiotherapy plus CTLA-4 blockade in lung cancer. Some clones are missing from TCRdb's copy, which holds only in-frame ones; the method was immunoSEQ multiplex PCR. The sample records 86,000 or so clones, 60% to 85% being singletons. Here the sequenced sample was peripheral blood, taken from a patient treated with radiotherapy plus ipilimumab. The receptors were gathered from a human donor with non-small cell lung cancer who had a partial response to radiotherapy plus ipilimumab. Some clones in this sample may be carry-over from other donors' samples.

This clone was counted only a few times. The gene calls are TRBV19 and TRBJ1-1, with TRBD1 matching over 7 bases. The CDR3 spans 14 residues. J lost 2 bases, V lost 5 bases, and 5 bases had no gene match. Looked up from germline, CDR1 is LNHDA and CDR2 is SQIVND (reference sequence). The DNA for the CDR3 is TGTGCCAGTAGTGTAAGACAGGGCAACACTGAAGCTTTCTTT. Protein: CASSVRQGNTEAFF.

V gene TRBV11-2 combines with J gene TRBJ1-1; D possibly corresponds to TRBD1 (5 bases). CDR1 is SGHAT and CDR2 is FQNNGV in the germline V gene. This CDR3 is 15 amino acids long. The V and J ends lost 1 base and 5 bases respectively, with 14 bases between them. CDR3 sequence (DNA): TGTGCCAGCAGCTTAGCATCGGGGGTACATACTGAAGCTTTCTTT. Translation gives CASSLASGVHTEAFF. The complete variable domain, with remaining parts taken from reference TRBV11-2 and TRBJ1-1, reads EAGVAQSPRYKIIEKRQSVAFWCNPISGHATLYWYQQILGQGPKLLIQFQNNGVVDDSQLPKDRFSAERLKGVDSTLKIQPAKLEDSAVYLCASSLASGVHTEAFFGQGTRLTVV.

The V call is TRBV27, the J call TRBJ1-5, with D tentatively TRBD1 (6 bases). Germline V gene sequence: CDR1 MNHEY, CDR2 SMNVEV (reference sequence). Trimming shortened V by 5 bases and J by 1 base, and 21 bases separated the two germline ends. CDR3 length equals 18 residues. The CDR3 loop is CASSTYGKGGGSNQPQHF. CDR3 in DNA: TGTGCCAGCAGTACCTACGGGAAAGGGGGGGGGAGCAATCAGCCCCAGCATTTT.

The CDR3 is CASRPKTSGYNEQFF. CDR3 nucleotides: TGTGCCAGCAGGCCCAAGACTAGCGGGTACAATGAGCAGTTCTTC. The chain joins TRBV6-1 to TRBJ2-1; 10 bases match TRBD2. Germline-derived CDR1 and CDR2 are MNHNS and SASEGT. Unmatched junction bases numbered 6, after V lost 6 bases and J lost 4 bases. CDR3 length: 15 amino acids.

The genes are TRBV7-9 and TRBJ1-6; maybe TRBD1 (5 bases). The germline V gene encodes CDR1 SEHNR and CDR2 FQNEAQ (reference sequence). V lost 4 bases and J 4 bases, leaving 11 bases between the germline ends. There are 15 residues in the CDR3. CDR3 bases: TGTGCCAGCAGCTCCCGACAGAGTTATAATTCACCCCTCCACTTT. Translated, it gives CASSSRQSYNSPLHF.

This rearrangement joins TRBV11-2 to TRBJ2-2, with D perhaps matching TRBD1 (5 bases). V lost 1 base and J 2 bases, leaving 8 bases between the germline ends. Germline CDR1 and CDR2: SGHAT and FQNNGV. The CDR3 totals 15 residues. The DNA of the CDR3 is TGTGCCAGCAGCTTAGCCAGGGTTAACACCGGGGAGCTGTTTTTT. Translation gives CASSLARVNTGELFF.

This clone has only a few counts. The V call is TRBV5-5, the J call TRBJ2-7, with TRBD2 identical over 14 bases. This CDR3 spans 15 amino acids. Losses at the gene ends were 4 bases for V and 3 bases for J; bases not matched to a gene: 3. Germline V gene lookup returns CDR1 SGHKS and CDR2 YYEKEE (reference sequence). CDR3 loop: CASSRTSGRIYEQYF. The CDR3 nucleotides read TGTGCCAGCAGCAGGACTAGCGGGAGGATCTACGAGCAGTACTTC.

The chain employs TRBV27 and TRBJ2-1; 11 positions match TRBD2. This CDR3 is built from 15 residues. Germline-derived CDR1 and CDR2 are MNHEY and SMNVEV (reference sequence). J gave up 12 bases and V 7 bases, and 14 bases lay outside the gene matches. CDR3: CASTPSGRPGSGQFF. CDR3 nucleotide sequence: TGTGCCAGCACCCCTAGCGGGAGGCCCGGTTCAGGGCAGTTCTTC.

The J gene is TRBJ2-7, the V gene TRBV5-1, with a tentative D call TRBD1 (5 bases). V shed 7 bases and J shed 5 bases, with 10 bases lying between them. Germline lookup yields CDR1 SGHRS and CDR2 YFSETQ. CDR3 length: 11 residues. CDR3 nucleotide sequence: TGCGCCAGCCAGGGTTTCGACGAGCAGTACTTC. It yields the protein CASQGFDEQYF.

V is TRBV5-1 and J is TRBJ2-7; 8 bases match TRBD2. After removal of 6 bases from V and 5 bases from J, the junction contained 22 bases not matched to a gene. CDR1 and CDR2 from the germline V gene are SGHRS and YFSETQ. This CDR3 has 18 amino acids. The CDR3 nucleotides are TGCGCCAGCAATAGGTCGGCGGGGGGCCATCGTGGGACTCACGAGCAGTACTTC. It specifies CASNRSAGGHRGTHEQYF.

The rearrangement joins TRBV6-1 to TRBJ2-7; D is perhaps TRBD2 (6 bases). CDR3 length: 14 amino acids. Germline CDR1 reads MNHNS; CDR2 reads SASEGT. The V gene lost 6 bases and the J gene lost 3 bases, with 15 bases spanning the gap. The DNA for the CDR3 is TGTGCCAGCAGGGCGGGATTCGGATTCTACGAGCAGTACTTC. It specifies CASRAGFGFYEQYF.

The rearrangement joins TRBV29-1 to TRBJ2-1, with 7 bases lining up with TRBD1. Germline loops: CDR1 SQVTM, CDR2 ANQGSEA. The CDR3 contains 14 residues. The trim removed 3 bases at V and 2 bases at J, leaving 4 bases unmatched. In DNA, the CDR3 is TGCAGCGTTGACAAGGGGGCCCCCTACAATGAGCAGTTCTTC. Translated, it gives CSVDKGAPYNEQFF.

This sequence joins TRBV9 and TRBJ2-1; 9 bases align to TRBD2. There are 15 residues in the CDR3. Germline CDR1 reads SGDLS; CDR2 reads YYNGEE. V dropped 1 base and J dropped 5; count of bases not matched to a gene: 4. DNA of the CDR3: TGTGCCAGCAGCGTACGAGCGGGAGGAAACAATGAGCAGTTCTTC. Translating it yields CASSVRAGGNNEQFF.

The chain combines TRBV28 with TRBJ2-5, with D perhaps matching TRBD2 (7 bases). The V end lost 4 bases, the J end lost 5 bases, and 17 bases lay between the germline ends. The V gene's germline CDR1 is MDHEN and CDR2 SYDVKM. The CDR3 runs to 15 residues. DNA of the CDR3: TGTGCCAGCAGTTCCAAGATCGGGGGGCGTGAGACCCAGTACTTC. Protein product: CASSSKIGGRETQYF.

V usage is TRBV10-1 and J usage is TRBJ2-3; a possible D gene is TRBD2 (6 bases). CDR3 length equals 15 residues. The V end lost 3 bases, the J end lost 2 bases, and 12 bases lay between the germline ends. Germline CDR1 reads WNHNN; CDR2 reads SYGVQD (reference sequence). The CDR3 is CASSDLGLYTDTQYF. CDR3 nucleotide sequence: TGCGCCAGCAGTGATTTGGGACTCTACACAGATACGCAGTATTTT.

This chain joins TRBV5-1 and TRBJ2-7; 11 bases fit TRBD2. Germline lookup yields CDR1 SGHRS and CDR2 YFSETQ. Trimming at V came to 2 bases and at J to 5 bases, leaving 12 bases not matched to a gene. The CDR3 has 17 residues. Written as DNA, the CDR3 is TGCGCCAGCAGCTTTGGAGGACAGATGACTAGCGGGGACGAGCAGTACTTC. This translates into CASSFGGQMTSGDEQYF. The variable domain in full, with the rest retrieved from reference TRBV5-1 and TRBJ2-7, is KAGVTQTPRYLIKTRGQQVTLSCSPISGHRSVSWYQQTPGQGLQFLFEYFSETQRNKGNFPGRFSGRQFSNSRSEMNVSTLELGDSALYLCASSFGGQMTSGDEQYFGPGTRLTVT.

The chain couples TRBV7-2 to TRBJ2-7; weak D call: TRBD2 (6 bases). The CDR3 extends over 15 amino acids. From germline, CDR1 is SGHTA and CDR2 FQGNSA. The V end was cut by 6 bases, the J end by 2 bases, with 17 bases between. The CDR3 DNA reads as TGTGCCAGCAGACTACTTCAGGCGGGAACCTACGAGCAGTACTTC. This translates into CASRLLQAGTYEQYF.

V gene TRBV5-4 combines with J gene TRBJ2-7; D might be TRBD2 (7 bases). With 1 base removed from V and 7 bases from J, the gap between germline ends came to 15 bases. The CDR3 has 14 amino acids. Germline assignment: CDR1 SGHNT and CDR2 YYREEE (reference sequence). For the CDR3, the DNA is TGTGCCAGCAGCTTGCGGGGGGCCGGGCGGGAGCAGTACTTC. The encoded protein is CASSLRGAGREQYF. Using reference TRBV5-4 and TRBJ2-7 for the parts outside the CDR3, the full variable domain is ETGVTQSPTHLIKTRGQQVTLRCSSQSGHNTVSWYQQALGQGPQFIFQYYREEENGRGNFPPRFSGLQFPNYSSELNVNALELDDSALYLCASSLRGAGREQYFGPGTRLTVT.

This clone has a handful of counts. V and J are TRBV28 and TRBJ1-3, with D unresolved. Looked up from germline, CDR1 is MDHEN and CDR2 is SYDVKM. V lost 7 bases and J 0 bases, leaving 10 bases between the germline ends. This CDR3 has 14 residues. The CDR3 loop reads CASNRHSSGNTIYF. The CDR3 nucleotides are TGTGCCAGCAACAGACACTCCTCTGGAAACACCATATATTTT.

J is TRBJ1-1 and V is TRBV19, with D perhaps TRBD1 (5 bases). CDR1 is LNHDA, CDR2 SQIVND, per germline (reference sequence). This CDR3 comprises 15 residues. The V gene lost 4 bases and the J gene lost 0 bases, with 12 bases spanning the gap. The CDR3 reads CASSRGHVMNTEAFF. The CDR3 DNA is TGTGCCAGTAGTAGAGGACACGTCATGAACACTGAAGCTTTCTTT.

The rearrangement joins TRBV5-4 to TRBJ2-2, with TRBD2 identical over 7 bases. Trimming took 2 bases from V and 4 from J; bases not matched to a gene: 2. The V gene's germline CDR1 is SGHNT and CDR2 YYREEE (reference sequence). The CDR3 covers 14 residues. The CDR3, as DNA: TGTGCCAGCAGCTTCTGGGGGGGCACCGGGGAGCTGTTTTTT. Encoded protein: CASSFWGGTGELFF. Variable domain in full (rest from reference TRBV5-4 and TRBJ2-2): ETGVTQSPTHLIKTRGQQVTLRCSSQSGHNTVSWYQQALGQGPQFIFQYYREEENGRGNFPPRFSGLQFPNYSSELNVNALELDDSALYLCASSFWGGTGELFFGEGSRLTVL.